The T cell receptor (beta chain) described here comes from a study of identical twins. Study results and limitations: When twins shared out-of-frame alpha sequences, those sequences had excess low generation probability. For cord blood, abundant beta clonotypes had fewer insertions, unlike memory repertoires, which showed none.

Many counts were recorded for this clonotype. Its antigen is as yet unknown. One entry per CDR3 protein results from TCRdb running MiXCR on the 5' RACE reads. This table has about 700,000 distinct CDR3 sequences, about 9.4% appearing once. The germline CDR1 and CDR2 sequences are SGHAT and FQNNGV. The CDR3 is 15 amino acids. The V end was cut by 1 base, the J end by 2 bases, with 9 bases between. The sample also formed part of further work on yellow fever vaccine responses in identical twins.

The sequenced sample was PBMCs. This rearrangement joins TRBV11-2 to TRBJ2-1; D possibly corresponds to TRBD2 (5 bases). This TCR was sampled from a woman aged 18-29 years in good health. The chain's CDR3 is CASSLGTGTYNEQFF. The DNA for the CDR3 is TGTGCCAGCAGCTTAGGGACGGGGACCTACAATGAGCAGTTCTTC.